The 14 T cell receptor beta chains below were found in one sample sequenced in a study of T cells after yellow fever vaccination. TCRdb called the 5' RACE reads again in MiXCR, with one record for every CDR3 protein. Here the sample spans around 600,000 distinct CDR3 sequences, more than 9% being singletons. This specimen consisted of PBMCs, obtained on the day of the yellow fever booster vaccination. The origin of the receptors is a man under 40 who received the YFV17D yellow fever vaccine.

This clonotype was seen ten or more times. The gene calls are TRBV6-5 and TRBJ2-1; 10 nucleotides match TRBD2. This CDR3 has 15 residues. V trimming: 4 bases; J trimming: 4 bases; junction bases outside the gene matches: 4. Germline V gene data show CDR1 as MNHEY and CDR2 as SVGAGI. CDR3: CASSSTSGIYNEQFF. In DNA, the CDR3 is TGTGCCAGCAGTTCTACTAGCGGGATTTACAATGAGCAGTTCTTC.

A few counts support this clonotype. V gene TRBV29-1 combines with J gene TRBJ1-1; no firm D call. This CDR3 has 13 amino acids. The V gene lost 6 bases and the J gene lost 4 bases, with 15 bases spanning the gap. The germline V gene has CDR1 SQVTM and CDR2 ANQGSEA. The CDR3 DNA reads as TGCAGCGTGAAAGGGAAGGGCGGCACTGAAGCTTTCTTT. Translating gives CSVKGKGGTEAFF.

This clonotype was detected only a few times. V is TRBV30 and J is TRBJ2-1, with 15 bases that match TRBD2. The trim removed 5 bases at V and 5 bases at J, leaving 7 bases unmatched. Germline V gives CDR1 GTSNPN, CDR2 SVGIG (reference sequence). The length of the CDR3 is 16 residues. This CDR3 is CAWGTSGRPLHNEQFF. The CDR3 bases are TGTGCCTGGGGGACTAGCGGGAGGCCCCTTCACAATGAGCAGTTCTTC.

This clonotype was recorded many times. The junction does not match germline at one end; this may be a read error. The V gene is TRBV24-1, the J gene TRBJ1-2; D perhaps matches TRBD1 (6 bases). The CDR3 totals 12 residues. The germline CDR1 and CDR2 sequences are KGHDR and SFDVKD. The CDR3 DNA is TGTGCCACCTTCTCGGGGGCAAATGGCTACACCTTT. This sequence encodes CATFSGANGYTF.

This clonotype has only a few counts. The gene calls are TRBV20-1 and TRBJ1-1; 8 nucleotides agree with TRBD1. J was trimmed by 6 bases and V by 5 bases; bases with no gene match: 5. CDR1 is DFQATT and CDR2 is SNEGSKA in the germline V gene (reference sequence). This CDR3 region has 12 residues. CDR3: CSADRGTAEAFF. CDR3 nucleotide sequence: TGCAGTGCTGACAGGGGAACGGCTGAAGCTTTCTTT.

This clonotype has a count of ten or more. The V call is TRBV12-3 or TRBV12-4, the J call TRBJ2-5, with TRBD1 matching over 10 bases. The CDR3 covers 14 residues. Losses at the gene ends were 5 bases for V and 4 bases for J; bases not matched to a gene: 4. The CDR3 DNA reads TGTGCCAGCAGTCCGGGACAGGGGCCAGAGACCCAGTACTTC. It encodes CASSPGQGPETQYF.

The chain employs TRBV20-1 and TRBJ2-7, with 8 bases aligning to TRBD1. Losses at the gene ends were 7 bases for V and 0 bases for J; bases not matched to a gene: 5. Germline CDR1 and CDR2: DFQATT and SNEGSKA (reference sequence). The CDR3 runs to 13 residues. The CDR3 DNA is TGCAGTGTTACCAGGGGGCCCTCCTACGAGCAGTACTTC. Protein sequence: CSVTRGPSYEQYF.

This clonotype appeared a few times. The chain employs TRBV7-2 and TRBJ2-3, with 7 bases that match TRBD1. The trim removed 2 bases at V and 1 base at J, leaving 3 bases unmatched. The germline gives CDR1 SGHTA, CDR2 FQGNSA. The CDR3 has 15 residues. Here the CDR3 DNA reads TGTGCCAGCAGCTTACGACAGGGAGGCACAGATACGCAGTATTTT. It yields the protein CASSLRQGGTDTQYF.

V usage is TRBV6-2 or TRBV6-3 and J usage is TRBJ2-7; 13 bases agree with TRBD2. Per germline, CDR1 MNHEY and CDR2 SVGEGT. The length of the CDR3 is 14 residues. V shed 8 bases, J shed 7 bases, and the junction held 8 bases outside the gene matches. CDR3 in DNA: TGTGCCAGCTGCAGGACTAGCGGGAGATGTGAGCAGTACTTC. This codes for CASCRTSGRCEQYF.

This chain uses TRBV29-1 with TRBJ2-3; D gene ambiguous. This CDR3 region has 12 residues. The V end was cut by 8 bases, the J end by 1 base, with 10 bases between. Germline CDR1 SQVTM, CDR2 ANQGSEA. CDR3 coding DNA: TGCAGCTTGGGATCTGGCACAGATACGCAGTATTTT. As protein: CSLGSGTDTQYF.

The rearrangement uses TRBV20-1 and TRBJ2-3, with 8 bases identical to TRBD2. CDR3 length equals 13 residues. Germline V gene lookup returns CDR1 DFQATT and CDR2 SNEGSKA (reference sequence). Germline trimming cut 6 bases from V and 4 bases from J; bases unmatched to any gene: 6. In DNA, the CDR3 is TGCAGTGCCTTCAGCGGGAGCCCAGATACGCAGTATTTT. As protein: CSAFSGSPDTQYF.

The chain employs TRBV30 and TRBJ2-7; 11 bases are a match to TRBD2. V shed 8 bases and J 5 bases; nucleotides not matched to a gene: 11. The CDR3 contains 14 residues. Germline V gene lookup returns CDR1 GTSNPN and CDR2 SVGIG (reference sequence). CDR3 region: CALAPGTSGHEQYF. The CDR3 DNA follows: TGTGCCCTCGCTCCGGGGACTAGCGGCCACGAGCAGTACTTC.

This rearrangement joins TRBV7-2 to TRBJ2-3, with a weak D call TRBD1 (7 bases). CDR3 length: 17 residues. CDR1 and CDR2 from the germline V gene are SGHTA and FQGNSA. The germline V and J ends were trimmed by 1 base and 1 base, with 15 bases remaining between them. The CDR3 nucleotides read TGTGCCAGCAGCTTAGGTGGGGCCAGGGGGGGCACAGATACGCAGTATTTT. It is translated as CASSLGGARGGTDTQYF.

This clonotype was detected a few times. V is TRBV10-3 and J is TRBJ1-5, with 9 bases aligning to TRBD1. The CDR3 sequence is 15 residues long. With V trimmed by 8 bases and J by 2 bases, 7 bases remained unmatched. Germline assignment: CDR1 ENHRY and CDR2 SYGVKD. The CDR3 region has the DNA TGTGCCATCGGGATGGGACAGGGCGGCAATCAGCCCCAGCATTTT. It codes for CAIGMGQGGNQPQHF.